Below, 27 T cell receptor beta chains from the same sample are listed, as sequenced in a study of shared clonotypes between healthy human individuals. TCRdb's copy holds only in-frame clones and misses some; the assay was immunoSEQ multiplex PCR. The table shows approximately 1.1 million clones, with about 80% occurring only once. The sample comprised memory CD4+ T cells from PBMCs. Subset of the sample: CD45RA-negative fraction. These receptors all stem from a man younger than 35 in good health. Some clones in this sample may be carry-over from other donors' samples.

This sequence joins TRBV9 and TRBJ1-1, with unresolved D. CDR1 and CDR2 (germline): SGDLS, YYNGEE. The CDR3 loop spans 13 amino acids. V was cut by 6 bases and J by 7 bases, with 16 bases left in between. In DNA, the CDR3 is TGTGCCAGCAATTACGCGGGGTTCGGTGAAGCTTTCTTT. Its protein product is CASNYAGFGEAFF.

Regarding this clone: In the same sample, other DNA sequences code for this CDR3. This sequence joins TRBV28 and TRBJ2-7, with D uncertain. The V and J ends lost 5 bases and 7 bases respectively, with 9 bases between them. The CDR3 totals 11 residues. Germline CDR1 reads MDHEN; CDR2 reads SYDVKM. The CDR3 DNA sequence: TGTGCCAGCAGTACCCCAAGGGAGCAGTACTTC. This gives the protein CASSTPREQYF.

This sequence joins TRBV7-9 and TRBJ2-7; D remains ambiguous. This CDR3 contains 13 residues. V dropped 3 bases and J dropped 2 bases, with 8 bases sitting between them. Germline lookup yields CDR1 SEHNR and CDR2 FQNEAQ (reference sequence). CDR3 nucleotides: TGTGCCAGCAGCTTGGGCGACCCCTACGAGCAGTACTTC. It codes for CASSLGDPYEQYF.

The gene calls are TRBV6-1 and TRBJ2-7; 13 bases align to TRBD2. V gave up 4 bases and J gave up 7 bases; unmatched junction bases: 7. The CDR3 totals 15 residues. Germline V gives CDR1 MNHNS, CDR2 SASEGT. The CDR3 reads CASSVGLAGVSEQYF. CDR3 DNA sequence: TGTGCCAGCAGTGTAGGACTAGCGGGAGTCAGTGAGCAGTACTTC.

The chain couples TRBV10-1 to TRBJ1-2; 7 bases map to TRBD1. Germline V gives CDR1 WNHNN, CDR2 SYGVQD (reference sequence). The length of the CDR3 is 12 residues. Trimming at V came to 8 bases and at J to 7 bases, leaving 7 bases not matched to a gene. The chain's CDR3 is CASPSRGGGYTF. The CDR3 DNA sequence: TGCGCCAGCCCGTCCAGGGGGGGTGGCTACACCTTC.

J is TRBJ1-5 and V is TRBV30, with TRBD1 as a possible D gene (6 bases). Trimming left V 2 bases short and J 0 bases short, with 17 bases between. The CDR3 covers 17 residues. Germline V gives CDR1 GTSNPN, CDR2 SVGIG (reference sequence). The CDR3 sequence: CAWSFNSGHYSNQPQHF. CDR3 coding DNA: TGTGCCTGGAGTTTCAATTCGGGACACTATAGCAATCAGCCCCAGCATTTT. The complete variable domain, with remaining parts taken from reference TRBV30 and TRBJ1-5, reads SQTIHQWPATLVQPVGSPLSLECTVEGTSNPNLYWYRQAAGRGLQLLFYSVGIGQISSEVPQNLSASRPQDRQFILSSKKLLLSDSGFYLCAWSFNSGHYSNQPQHFGDGTRLSIL.

The chain joins TRBV9 to TRBJ2-3; TRBD2 agrees at 9 bases. CDR3 length: 16 residues. V trimming: 0 bases; J trimming: 2 bases; junction bases outside the gene matches: 4. CDR1 SGDLS and CDR2 YYNGEE come from the germline V gene. In DNA form, the CDR3 reads TGTGCCAGCAGCGTAGATAGCGGGGGATTCACAGATACGCAGTATTTT. This codes for CASSVDSGGFTDTQYF. The whole variable domain, remainder taken from reference TRBV9 and TRBJ2-3, is DSGVTQTPKHLITATGQRVTLRCSPRSGDLSVYWYQQSLDQGLQFLIQYYNGEERAKGNILERFSAQQFPDLHSELNLSSLELGDSALYFCASSVDSGGFTDTQYFGPGTRLTVL.

The chain recombines TRBV18 with TRBJ1-5; D perhaps matches TRBD1 (6 bases). The CDR3 has 15 residues. Germline CDR1 reads KGHSH; CDR2 reads LQKENI. V was shortened by 3 bases and J by 0 bases, with 9 bases between the two germline ends. Here the CDR3 DNA reads TGTGCCAGCTCACCCGAACAGGGTAGCAATCAGCCCCAGCATTTT. Protein product: CASSPEQGSNQPQHF.

The chain employs TRBV11-3 and TRBJ2-3, with 11 positions matching TRBD1. Trimming at V came to 4 bases and at J to 4 bases, leaving 7 bases not matched to a gene. The CDR3 covers 16 residues. Looked up from germline, CDR1 is SGHNT and CDR2 is YENEEA. CDR3 in amino acids: CASSSRDRGVADTQYF. For the CDR3, the DNA is TGTGCCAGCAGCTCAAGGGACAGGGGGGTCGCAGATACGCAGTATTTT.

This rearrangement joins TRBV7-9 to TRBJ2-1; possible D gene TRBD2, 5 bases. Trimming took off 7 bases at V and 3 bases at J, with 19 bases between the two ends. Per the germline V gene, CDR1 is SEHNR and CDR2 is FQNEAQ (reference sequence). The CDR3 covers 16 residues. The CDR3: CASTTELAENYNEQFF. In DNA form, the CDR3 reads TGTGCCAGCACCACGGAGCTAGCTGAGAACTACAATGAGCAGTTCTTC. The full variable domain, with the rest looked up from reference TRBV7-9 and TRBJ2-1, is DTGVSQNPRHKITKRGQNVTFRCDPISEHNRLYWYRQTLGQGPEFLTYFQNEAQLEKSRLLSDRFSAERPKGSFSTLEIQRTEQGDSAMYLCASTTELAENYNEQFFGPGTRLTVL.

This chain links TRBV28 with TRBJ1-1; D is ambiguous. With 3 bases removed from V and 5 bases from J, the gap between germline ends came to 13 bases. The CDR3 is 14 residues long. Per the germline V gene, CDR1 is MDHEN and CDR2 is SYDVKM. This CDR3 reads CASSLGNRETEAFF. CDR3 DNA sequence: TGTGCCAGCAGTTTGGGTAATCGGGAGACTGAAGCTTTCTTT.

Concerning this clone itself: Other DNA sequences in the sample encode the same CDR3. The chain carries TRBV6-6 and TRBJ1-2; 7 bases fit TRBD1. CDR3 length: 14 residues. Germline trimming cut 5 bases from V and 0 bases from J; bases unmatched to any gene: 3. The germline V gene encodes CDR1 MNHNY and CDR2 SVGAGI (reference sequence). DNA for the CDR3: TGTGCCAGCAGTCCCGGGACAGCTAACTATGGCTACACCTTC. Protein sequence: CASSPGTANYGYTF.

This clone was seen repeatedly, ten times or more. The chain has TRBV18 and TRBJ2-5; no reliable D call. CDR1 and CDR2 (germline): KGHSH, LQKENI. Trimming left V 3 bases short and J 2 bases short, with 10 bases between. CDR3 length: 14 amino acids. Here the CDR3 reads CASSPTPSQETQYF. The CDR3 nucleotides read TGTGCCAGCTCACCCACCCCTTCTCAAGAGACCCAGTACTTC.

The chain joins TRBV6-7 to TRBJ2-7; D is uncertain. TRBV6-7 is an ORF, and what it does is uncertain. Trimming cost V 0 bases and J 3 bases, with 9 bases left between them. There are 14 residues in the CDR3. As DNA, the CDR3 is TGTGCCAGCAGTTACTCTTTCCCCCGCTACGAGCAGTACTTC. Residues: CASSYSFPRYEQYF.

The DNA for the CDR3 is TGTGCCAGCAGTCCCTTAGCGGGACTCTACGAGCAGTACTTC. Its protein product is CASSPLAGLYEQYF. This chain uses TRBV6-5 with TRBJ2-7; 8 bases agree with TRBD2. The V gene end was trimmed by 5 bases and the J gene end by 3 bases; junction bases not matched to a gene: 6. The germline gives CDR1 MNHEY, CDR2 SVGAGI. CDR3 length equals 14 residues.

V gene TRBV10-3 combines with J gene TRBJ2-1; no definite D call. The CDR3 spans 14 residues. In germline, CDR1 is ENHRY, CDR2 SYGVKD. Trimming took 6 bases from V and 7 from J, leaving 16 bases between them. This chain's CDR3 is CAIRDPNWGNEQFF. The CDR3 DNA follows: TGTGCCATCAGAGACCCGAATTGGGGAAATGAGCAGTTCTTC.

The genes are TRBV7-7 and TRBJ2-1; D not certain. CDR1 is SSHAT and CDR2 is FNYEAQ in the germline V gene (reference sequence). There are 14 residues in the CDR3. V was pared by 5 bases and J by 5 bases, with 13 bases between. In DNA, the CDR3 is TGTGCCAGCAGCCGCCGAGCGACCGACAATGAGCAGTTCTTC. Amino acids: CASSRRATDNEQFF.

The chain has TRBV11-2 and TRBJ1-6, with D unclear. This CDR3 is built from 13 residues. V was cut by 1 base and J by 11 bases, with 9 bases left in between. CDR1 SGHAT and CDR2 FQNNGV come from the germline V gene. DNA of the CDR3: TGTGCCAGCAGCTTAGTTGTGGGTACACCCCTCCACTTT. Its translation: CASSLVVGTPLHF.

V usage is TRBV7-6 and J usage is TRBJ2-3, with 8 nucleotides matching TRBD2. The germline CDR1 and CDR2 sequences are SGHVS and FNYEAQ. V was pared by 3 bases and J by 5 bases, with 16 bases of the junction left unmatched. The CDR3 length is 18 residues. The CDR3 protein is CASSFWPPGGILEDTQYF. CDR3 coding DNA: TGTGCCAGCAGCTTCTGGCCTCCGGGGGGGATCCTGGAAGATACGCAGTATTTT.

The chain employs TRBV7-6 and TRBJ2-7; 8 bases align to TRBD1. J gave up 5 bases and V 5 bases, and 17 bases lay outside the gene matches. The germline V gene encodes CDR1 SGHVS and CDR2 FNYEAQ. CDR3 length: 17 amino acids. CDR3 amino acids: CASSPDQGAVQFNEQYF. The CDR3 DNA is TGTGCCAGCAGCCCCGACCAGGGGGCGGTTCAGTTTAACGAGCAGTACTTC.

The V call is TRBV29-1, the J call TRBJ1-5; no reliable D call. Trimming removed 7 bases from V and 3 bases from J, with 10 bases in between. Germline CDR1 is SQVTM and CDR2 is ANQGSEA. The length of the CDR3 is 12 residues. The CDR3 region is CSAGGHNQPQHF. Here the CDR3 DNA reads TGCAGCGCGGGAGGGCACAATCAGCCCCAGCATTTT.

This clone was seen only a few times. V is TRBV4-2 and J is TRBJ1-1, with D possibly being TRBD1 (5 bases). Germline V gene sequence: CDR1 LGHNA, CDR2 YNFKEQ. The ends were cut back, 1 base at V and 6 bases at J, with 12 bases in the middle. CDR3 length: 14 amino acids. DNA of the CDR3: TGTGCCAGCAGCCAAGTGGGGCAGGTCGCTGAAGCTTTCTTT. It encodes CASSQVGQVAEAFF.

The chain has TRBV2 and TRBJ1-1; D not certain. The CDR3 runs 10 residues. Trimming removed 7 bases from V and 6 bases from J, with 6 bases in between. Germline V gene sequence: CDR1 SNHLY, CDR2 FYNNEI. This CDR3 is CASTRAEAFF. CDR3 nucleotides: TGTGCCAGCACACGGGCTGAAGCTTTCTTT.

The chain has TRBV7-2 and TRBJ1-4, with TRBD1 matching 8 bases. The germline V gene has CDR1 SGHTA and CDR2 FQGNSA. After removal of 3 bases from V and 8 bases from J, the junction contained 11 bases not matched to a gene. CDR3 size: 16 residues. CDR3 residues: CASSLPGTGIGEKLFF. The CDR3 nucleotides read TGTGCCAGCAGCTTGCCCGGGACAGGCATAGGGGAAAAACTGTTTTTT. Supplemented by reference TRBV7-2 and TRBJ1-4, the full variable domain reads GAGVSQSPSNKVTEKGKDVELRCDPISGHTALYWYRQSLGQGLEFLIYFQGNSAPDKSGLPSDRFSAERTGGSVSTLTIQRTQQEDSAVYLCASSLPGTGIGEKLFFGSGTQLSVL.

A few counts support this clone. The chain joins TRBV7-3 to TRBJ2-3; tentative D call: TRBD2 (6 bases). CDR1 SGHTA and CDR2 FQGTGA come from the germline V gene. Trimming left V 5 bases short and J 1 base short, with 13 bases between. CDR3 length: 15 amino acids. As DNA, the CDR3 is TGTGCCAGCAGCCCAGGACTACTACGCACAGATACGCAGTATTTT. It yields the protein CASSPGLLRTDTQYF.

Comment on this clone: Other DNA sequences of this sample code for an identical CDR3. The J gene is TRBJ2-1, the V gene TRBV5-1; D call uncertain. From germline, CDR1 is SGHRS and CDR2 YFSETQ. With 0 bases removed from V and 0 bases from J, the gap between germline ends came to 7 bases. The CDR3 contains 15 residues. CDR3: CASSLVQSSYNEQFF. CDR3 in DNA: TGCGCCAGCAGCTTGGTGCAAAGCTCCTACAATGAGCAGTTCTTC.

The genes are TRBV28 and TRBJ2-3, with 9 bases aligning to TRBD1. V shed 5 bases and J 3 bases; nucleotides not matched to a gene: 9. This CDR3 is built from 16 residues. CDR1 and CDR2 from the germline V gene are MDHEN and SYDVKM. CDR3 DNA: TGTGCCAGCAGTGTTACAGGGGGCAAGTGGACAGATACGCAGTATTTT. Amino acid sequence: CASSVTGGKWTDTQYF.